The present TCR beta chain was sequenced within a study of monozygotic twins with inflammatory bowel disease. Through template switching, UMIs that included a 6-nucleotide sample barcode were added. From the 5' RACE reads, TCRdb lists one entry per CDR3 protein and no DNA. The listing contains approximately 400,000 distinct CDR3 sequences. Germline-derived CDR1 and CDR2 are SNHLY and FYNNEI. This CDR3 is 14 amino acids long. Sequences were obtained from blood. This clonotype was obtained from a human donor with ulcerative colitis or Crohn's disease, or a healthy co-twin of an affected twin (not recorded which). This rearrangement joins TRBV2 to TRBJ2-1; TCRdb's assignment of TRBD1 cannot be checked, as there is no DNA. The CDR3 sequence is CASTGSPHRNEQFF.